This paragraph reports one T cell receptor beta chain. What it recognizes is unknown. Other DNA sequences in this specimen translate into the identical CDR3. TCRdb's copy holds only in-frame clones and misses some; the assay was immunoSEQ multiplex PCR. Of about 160,000 clones in the sample, under 85% were seen once. The source of the sample is a study of cytotoxic CD8 clonotypes in ibrutinib-treated CLL. The overall study: Partial response was seen in around 25 patients and complete response in 2; after median around 5.5 years, about 14 stayed remitted, roughly twelve progressed. Per sample, productive templates averaged 255,043 and productive rearrangements averaged roughly 91,000.

Approximately 2.2 micrograms of genomic DNA from cryopreserved PBMCs went into TCR beta libraries. Study-wide findings and caveats: Increased clonality at ibrutinib response gave way to a return toward baseline at progression.

CDR1 and CDR2 (germline): SGDLS, YYNGEE. The CDR3 consists of 15 residues. With 0 bases removed from V and 0 bases from J, the gap between germline ends came to 7 bases. This specimen was PBMCs, taken after 24 months of ibrutinib treatment. The chain combines TRBV9 with TRBJ1-3, with a possible D match to TRBD1 (5 bases). The TCR originated in a human donor with chronic lymphocytic leukemia. In DNA, the CDR3 is TGTGCCAGCAGCGTAGGGGGGAGCTCTGGAAACACCATATATTTT. Its protein is CASSVGGSSGNTIYF.